This is a list of T cell receptor beta chains from one sample in a study of blood T cell repertoires in COVID-19. Clones were read by immunoSEQ multiplex PCR, and TCRdb kept only the in-frame ones, dropping some. The sample includes roughly 250,000 clones, roughly nine tenths of them seen just once. The specimen was peripheral blood. These receptor sequences come from a woman aged 30 to 39 with COVID-19, enrolled during active disease. Both conserved end residues are part of each CDR3. Each record gives: CDR3 length, J gene, clone size, D gene, V gene, CDR3 protein, CDR3 DNA. D genes are given only for firm matches. Expanded clones are given a class, and other clones once, few, many or no size at all.

cdr3_length: 14; j_call: TRBJ2-7; clone_size: .; d_call: .; v_call: TRBV3-1/TRBV3-2; cdr3_aa: CASSHPKPPYEQYF; cdr3_nt: TGTGCCAGCAGCCACCCGAAGCCCCCCTACGAGCAGTACTTC
cdr3_length: 14; j_call: TRBJ2-7; clone_size: .; d_call: TRBD1; v_call: TRBV19; cdr3_aa: CASSIGQGAREQYF; cdr3_nt: TGTGCCAGTAGTATAGGACAGGGGGCGAGGGAGCAGTACTTC
cdr3_length: 13; j_call: TRBJ2-7; clone_size: .; d_call: .; v_call: TRBV7-9; cdr3_aa: CASSLVESYEQYF; cdr3_nt: TGTGCCAGCAGCTTAGTTGAGAGCTACGAGCAGTACTTC
cdr3_length: 14; j_call: TRBJ2-1; clone_size: .; d_call: .; v_call: TRBV5-1; cdr3_aa: CASSPFGQFNEQFF; cdr3_nt: TGCGCCAGCAGCCCCTTCGGACAGTTCAATGAGCAGTTCTTC
cdr3_length: 16; j_call: TRBJ2-5; clone_size: few; d_call: TRBD1; v_call: TRBV7-6; cdr3_aa: CASSGYGTGNQETQYF; cdr3_nt: TGTGCCAGCAGCGGCTATGGGACAGGGAATCAAGAGACCCAGTACTTC
cdr3_length: 17; j_call: TRBJ1-3; clone_size: .; d_call: TRBD1; v_call: TRBV3-1/TRBV3-2; cdr3_aa: CASSRWDRRNAGNTIYF; cdr3_nt: TGTGCCAGCAGCCGATGGGACAGGCGAAACGCTGGAAACACCATATATTTT
cdr3_length: 12; j_call: TRBJ1-1; clone_size: .; d_call: .; v_call: TRBV6-5; cdr3_aa: CASSRGGTEAFF; cdr3_nt: TGTGCCAGCAGCCGAGGCGGCACTGAAGCTTTCTTT
cdr3_length: 15; j_call: TRBJ2-7; clone_size: .; d_call: TRBD2; v_call: TRBV11-2; cdr3_aa: CASSSLAGGPYEQYF; cdr3_nt: TGTGCCAGCAGCTCACTAGCGGGGGGGCCCTACGAGCAGTACTTC
cdr3_length: 16; j_call: TRBJ2-7; clone_size: .; d_call: TRBD2; v_call: TRBV13; cdr3_aa: CASSLGERGPSYEQYF; cdr3_nt: TGTGCCAGCAGCCTGGGAGAGCGGGGGCCCTCCTACGAGCAGTACTTC
cdr3_length: 14; j_call: TRBJ1-1; clone_size: .; d_call: TRBD1; v_call: TRBV7-9; cdr3_aa: CASITGTANTEAFF; cdr3_nt: TGTGCCAGCATTACGGGGACAGCGAACACTGAAGCTTTCTTT
cdr3_length: 13; j_call: TRBJ2-3; clone_size: .; d_call: .; v_call: TRBV11-2; cdr3_aa: CASSLDISDTQYF; cdr3_nt: TGTGCCAGCAGCTTAGATATCTCAGATACGCAGTATTTT
cdr3_length: 18; j_call: TRBJ1-5; clone_size: .; d_call: .; v_call: TRBV6-1; cdr3_aa: CASSELGVGGRSNQPQHF; cdr3_nt: TGTGCCAGCAGTGAACTGGGGGTGGGGGGGCGTAGCAATCAGCCCCAGCATTTT
cdr3_length: 14; j_call: TRBJ2-7; clone_size: .; d_call: .; v_call: TRBV14; cdr3_aa: CASSHGQGGYEQYF; cdr3_nt: TGTGCCAGCAGCCACGGACAGGGAGGGTACGAGCAGTACTTC
cdr3_length: 13; j_call: TRBJ1-1; clone_size: .; d_call: TRBD1; v_call: TRBV7-9; cdr3_aa: CASSPDRGSEAFF; cdr3_nt: TGTGCCAGCAGCCCAGACAGGGGGTCTGAAGCTTTCTTT
cdr3_length: 16; j_call: TRBJ2-7; clone_size: .; d_call: TRBD2; v_call: TRBV5-4; cdr3_aa: CASSFMGGGITYEQYF; cdr3_nt: TGTGCCAGCAGCTTTATGGGGGGGGGAATCACCTACGAGCAGTACTTC
cdr3_length: 14; j_call: TRBJ1-1; clone_size: .; d_call: .; v_call: TRBV18; cdr3_aa: CASSPTGLETEAFF; cdr3_nt: TGTGCCAGCTCACCCACAGGCTTAGAAACTGAAGCTTTCTTT
cdr3_length: 16; j_call: TRBJ2-7; clone_size: .; d_call: TRBD2; v_call: TRBV7-9; cdr3_aa: CASSLAPSGGAYEQYF; cdr3_nt: TGTGCCAGCAGCTTAGCCCCTAGCGGGGGGGCCTACGAGCAGTACTTC
cdr3_length: 10; j_call: TRBJ1-1; clone_size: .; d_call: .; v_call: TRBV2; cdr3_aa: CASSEYGAFF; cdr3_nt: TGTGCCAGCAGTGAATACGGAGCTTTCTTT
cdr3_length: 15; j_call: TRBJ2-1; clone_size: .; d_call: TRBD2; v_call: TRBV27; cdr3_aa: CASRAGGPGFNEQFF; cdr3_nt: TGTGCCAGCAGAGCGGGGGGGCCTGGATTCAATGAGCAGTTCTTC
cdr3_length: 16; j_call: TRBJ1-1; clone_size: .; d_call: .; v_call: TRBV18; cdr3_aa: CASSPTTGPLNTEAFF; cdr3_nt: TGTGCCAGCTCACCTACCACAGGGCCGTTGAACACTGAAGCTTTCTTT
cdr3_length: 15; j_call: TRBJ1-5; clone_size: .; d_call: TRBD1; v_call: TRBV2; cdr3_aa: CASTLAGGGNQPQHF; cdr3_nt: TGTGCCAGCACCTTGGCAGGGGGCGGCAATCAGCCCCAGCATTTT
cdr3_length: 14; j_call: TRBJ2-1; clone_size: .; d_call: .; v_call: TRBV7-8; cdr3_aa: CASSPLSAYNEQFF; cdr3_nt: TGTGCCAGCAGCCCCCTCTCCGCCTACAATGAGCAGTTCTTC
cdr3_length: 13; j_call: TRBJ2-1; clone_size: .; d_call: TRBD1; v_call: TRBV27; cdr3_aa: CASSGQGANEQFF; cdr3_nt: TGTGCCAGCAGCGGACAGGGGGCAAATGAGCAGTTCTTC
cdr3_length: 12; j_call: TRBJ2-1; clone_size: .; d_call: TRBD1; v_call: TRBV25-1; cdr3_aa: CASSGQGGEQFF; cdr3_nt: TGTGCCAGCAGTGGACAGGGTGGTGAGCAGTTCTTC
cdr3_length: 14; j_call: TRBJ2-3; clone_size: .; d_call: TRBD2; v_call: TRBV24-1; cdr3_aa: CATSFSGVSDTQYF; cdr3_nt: TGTGCCACCAGTTTTAGCGGGGTATCAGATACGCAGTATTTT
cdr3_length: 17; j_call: TRBJ1-2; clone_size: once; d_call: TRBD1; v_call: TRBV5-1; cdr3_aa: CASSPRRDRGPNYGYTF; cdr3_nt: TGCGCCAGCAGCCCGCGCCGGGACAGGGGTCCTAACTATGGCTACACCTTC
cdr3_length: 14; j_call: TRBJ1-1; clone_size: once; d_call: .; v_call: TRBV5-1; cdr3_aa: CASSLGGLTTEAFF; cdr3_nt: TGCGCCAGCAGCTTGGGAGGACTAACCACTGAAGCTTTCTTT
cdr3_length: 15; j_call: TRBJ1-6; clone_size: once; d_call: TRBD1; v_call: TRBV11-2; cdr3_aa: CASSLGTGAHEGLHF; cdr3_nt: TGTGCCAGCAGCTTAGGCACAGGGGCTCACGAGGGCCTCCACTTT
cdr3_length: 14; j_call: TRBJ1-1; clone_size: .; d_call: TRBD1; v_call: TRBV7-9; cdr3_aa: CASYAGGVNTEAFF; cdr3_nt: TGTGCCAGCTACGCAGGGGGCGTGAACACTGAAGCTTTCTTT
cdr3_length: 12; j_call: TRBJ1-2; clone_size: .; d_call: .; v_call: TRBV5-6; cdr3_aa: CASSPGSYGYTF; cdr3_nt: TGTGCCAGCAGCCCGGGGTCCTATGGCTACACCTTC
cdr3_length: 12; j_call: TRBJ1-1; clone_size: .; d_call: .; v_call: TRBV6-5; cdr3_aa: CASRGGNTEAFF; cdr3_nt: TGTGCCAGCCGGGGTGGGAACACTGAAGCTTTCTTT
cdr3_length: 16; j_call: TRBJ2-3; clone_size: .; d_call: TRBD2; v_call: TRBV27; cdr3_aa: CASSFAAGEFTDTQYF; cdr3_nt: TGTGCCAGCAGTTTTGCAGCGGGGGAGTTCACAGATACGCAGTATTTT
cdr3_length: 13; j_call: TRBJ1-2; clone_size: .; d_call: TRBD1; v_call: TRBV12-3/TRBV12-4; cdr3_aa: CASSQGAGYGYTF; cdr3_nt: TGTGCCAGCAGTCAGGGGGCGGGCTATGGCTACACCTTC
cdr3_length: 16; j_call: TRBJ1-1; clone_size: .; d_call: .; v_call: TRBV4-1; cdr3_aa: CASSHHPGTTNTEAFF; cdr3_nt: TGCGCCAGCAGCCACCACCCCGGGACAACGAACACTGAAGCTTTCTTT
cdr3_length: 16; j_call: TRBJ1-6; clone_size: .; d_call: TRBD1; v_call: TRBV5-4; cdr3_aa: CASSRGGTAYNSPLHF; cdr3_nt: TGTGCCAGCAGCCGTGGAGGGACAGCCTATAATTCACCCCTCCACTTT
cdr3_length: 17; j_call: TRBJ1-2; clone_size: .; d_call: .; v_call: TRBV18; cdr3_aa: CASSETRTALQPNGYTF; cdr3_nt: TGTGCCAGCTCAGAAACCAGGACAGCCTTACAGCCCAATGGCTACACCTTC
cdr3_length: 18; j_call: TRBJ2-1; clone_size: .; d_call: TRBD2; v_call: TRBV6-4; cdr3_aa: CASSDGVASGGTYNEQFF; cdr3_nt: TGTGCCAGCAGTGACGGAGTGGCTAGCGGGGGAACCTACAATGAGCAGTTCTTC